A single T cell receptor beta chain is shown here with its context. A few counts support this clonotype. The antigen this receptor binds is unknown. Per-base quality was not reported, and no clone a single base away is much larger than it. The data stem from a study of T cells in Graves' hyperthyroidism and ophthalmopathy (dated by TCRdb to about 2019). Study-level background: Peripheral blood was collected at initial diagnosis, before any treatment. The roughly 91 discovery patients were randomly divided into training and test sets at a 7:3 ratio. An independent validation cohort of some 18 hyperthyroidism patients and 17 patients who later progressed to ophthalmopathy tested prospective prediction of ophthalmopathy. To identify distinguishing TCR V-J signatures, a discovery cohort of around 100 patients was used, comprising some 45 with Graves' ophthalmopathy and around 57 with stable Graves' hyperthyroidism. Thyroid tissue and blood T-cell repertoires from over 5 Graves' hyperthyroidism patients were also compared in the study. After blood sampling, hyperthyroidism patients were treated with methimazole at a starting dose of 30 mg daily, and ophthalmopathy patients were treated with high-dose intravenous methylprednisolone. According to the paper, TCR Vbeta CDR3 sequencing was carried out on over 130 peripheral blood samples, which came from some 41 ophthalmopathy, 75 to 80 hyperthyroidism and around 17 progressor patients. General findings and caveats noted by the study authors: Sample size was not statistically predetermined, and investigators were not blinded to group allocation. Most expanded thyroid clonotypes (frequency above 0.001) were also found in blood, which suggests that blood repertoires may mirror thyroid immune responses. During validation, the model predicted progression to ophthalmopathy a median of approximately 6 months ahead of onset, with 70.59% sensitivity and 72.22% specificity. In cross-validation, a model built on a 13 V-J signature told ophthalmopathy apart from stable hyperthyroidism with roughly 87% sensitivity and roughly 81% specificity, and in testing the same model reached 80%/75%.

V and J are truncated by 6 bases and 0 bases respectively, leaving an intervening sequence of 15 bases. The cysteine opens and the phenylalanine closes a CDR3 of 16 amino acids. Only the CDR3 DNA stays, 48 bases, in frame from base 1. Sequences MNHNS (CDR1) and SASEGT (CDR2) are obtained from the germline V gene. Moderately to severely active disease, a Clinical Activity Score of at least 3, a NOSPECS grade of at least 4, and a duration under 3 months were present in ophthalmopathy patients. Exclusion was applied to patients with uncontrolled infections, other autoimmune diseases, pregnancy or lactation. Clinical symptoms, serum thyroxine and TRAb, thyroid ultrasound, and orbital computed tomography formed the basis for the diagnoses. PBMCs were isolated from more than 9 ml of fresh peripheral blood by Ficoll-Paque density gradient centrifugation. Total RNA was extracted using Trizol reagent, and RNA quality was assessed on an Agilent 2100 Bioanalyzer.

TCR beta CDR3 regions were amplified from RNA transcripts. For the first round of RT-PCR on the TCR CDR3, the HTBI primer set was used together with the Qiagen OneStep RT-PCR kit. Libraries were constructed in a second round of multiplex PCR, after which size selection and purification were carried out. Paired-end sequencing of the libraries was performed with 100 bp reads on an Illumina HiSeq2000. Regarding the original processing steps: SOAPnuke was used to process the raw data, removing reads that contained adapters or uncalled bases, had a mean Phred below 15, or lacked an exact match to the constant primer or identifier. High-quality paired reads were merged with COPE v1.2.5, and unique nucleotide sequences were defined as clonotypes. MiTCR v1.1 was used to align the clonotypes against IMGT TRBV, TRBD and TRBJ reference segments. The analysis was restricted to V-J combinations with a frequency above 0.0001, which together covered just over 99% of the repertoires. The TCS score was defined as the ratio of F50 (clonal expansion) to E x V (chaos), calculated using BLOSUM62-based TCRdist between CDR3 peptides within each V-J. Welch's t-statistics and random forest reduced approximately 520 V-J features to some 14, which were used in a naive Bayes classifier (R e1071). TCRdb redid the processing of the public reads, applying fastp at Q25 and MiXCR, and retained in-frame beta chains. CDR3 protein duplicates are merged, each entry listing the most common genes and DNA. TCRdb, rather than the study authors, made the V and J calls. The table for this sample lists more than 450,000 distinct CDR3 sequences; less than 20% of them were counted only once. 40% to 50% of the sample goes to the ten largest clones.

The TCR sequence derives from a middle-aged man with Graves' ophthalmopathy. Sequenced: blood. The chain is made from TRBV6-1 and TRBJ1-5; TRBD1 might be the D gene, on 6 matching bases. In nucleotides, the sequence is TGTGCCAGCAGATCTAGGACAGCAAATAGCAATCAGCCCCAGCATTTT. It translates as CASRSRTANSNQPQHF.